The T cell receptor (beta chain) under discussion was sequenced for a study of cytomegalovirus exposure and HLA in healthy donors. PCR was performed using 60 Vbeta and 13 Jbeta primers. Profiled with immunoSEQ multiplex PCR; TCRdb holds only in-frame clones, not every one. The data hold 100,000 or so clones, with approximately 82% observed a single time. The CDR3 is made up of 13 amino acids. V lost 5 bases and J lost 9; bases outside the gene matches: 10. Germline-derived CDR1 and CDR2 are MNHEY and SVGAGI. The V and J genes are TRBV6-5 and TRBJ2-7; 7 nucleotides align to TRBD2. The material sequenced was PBMCs. The source is a woman under 30 in good health and CMV-seronegative. The CDR3 reads CASSPAGARLQYF. CDR3 bases: TGTGCCAGCAGTCCGGCGGGAGCCCGTTTGCAGTACTTC.